Each of the 25 T cell receptor beta chains below was sequenced from the same sample in a study of T cells in Graves' hyperthyroidism and ophthalmopathy. What was amplified from RNA transcripts were TCR beta CDR3 regions. RT-PCR in the first round (using the HTBI primer set) targeted the TCR CDR3. In TCRdb, the multiplex PCR reads were re-called with MiXCR into one record per CDR3 protein. The repertoire includes some 530,000 distinct CDR3 sequences, less than 25% of them detected once, and 45% to 50% sits in the top ten. Sample: blood. The source is a woman between 70 and 85 years old with Graves' ophthalmopathy.

This clonotype was observed a few times. The rearrangement links TRBV20-1 to TRBJ2-3, with 8 nucleotides matching TRBD1. CDR1 is DFQATT and CDR2 is SNEGSKA in the germline V gene (reference sequence). J gave up 5 bases and V 6 bases, and 4 bases lay outside the gene matches. This CDR3 is built from 12 residues. The CDR3 is CSAPTGVDTQYF. The CDR3 DNA reads as TGCAGTGCACCGACAGGGGTAGATACGCAGTATTTT.

The chain recombines TRBV2 with TRBJ1-6, with D unclear. The CDR3 is 14 residues long. V was cut by 3 bases and J by 4 bases, with 7 bases left in between. Per germline, CDR1 SNHLY and CDR2 FYNNEI. The CDR3 sequence is CASSDQTYNSPLHF. The CDR3, as DNA: TGTGCCAGCAGTGACCAGACTTATAATTCACCCCTCCACTTT.

This chain connects TRBV7-2 to TRBJ1-2; unclear D gene. The germline V and J ends were trimmed by 2 bases and 0 bases, with 7 bases remaining between them. The CDR3 covers 14 residues. Germline V gene lookup returns CDR1 SGHTA and CDR2 FQGNSA. This chain's CDR3 is CASSLIRSNYGYTF. The DNA of the CDR3 is TGTGCCAGCAGCTTAATTCGGTCTAACTATGGCTACACCTTC.

The chain uses TRBV7-9 and TRBJ1-1, with D possibly TRBD1 on 6 matching bases. The CDR3 runs 15 residues. Trimming stripped 6 bases from V and 4 bases from J, with 18 bases between. Germline CDR1 SEHNR, CDR2 FQNEAQ (reference sequence). CDR3: CASRYNTGMGTEAFF. The CDR3 region has the DNA TGTGCCAGCAGATATAATACAGGGATGGGCACTGAAGCTTTCTTT.

This clonotype was seen ten or more times. The V call is TRBV6-2 or TRBV6-3, the J call TRBJ1-1; a possible D gene is TRBD1 (5 bases). Germline V lookup: CDR1 MNHEY, CDR2 SVGEGT. The ends were cut back, 10 bases at V and 0 bases at J, with 9 bases in the middle. CDR3 length: 12 amino acids. CDR3: CATGPLNTEAFF. The CDR3 nucleotides are TGTGCCACGGGACCGTTGAACACTGAAGCTTTCTTT.

In this sample, this clonotype turned up a few times. The chain joins TRBV19 to TRBJ1-2, with 7 nucleotides matching TRBD1. With 3 bases clipped from V and 6 bases from J, the junction kept 4 bases outside the gene matches. The CDR3 is 13 amino acids. Germline lookup yields CDR1 LNHDA and CDR2 SQIVND (reference sequence). The CDR3 protein is CASSMTGIHGYTF. Written as DNA, the CDR3 is TGTGCCAGTAGTATGACAGGGATCCATGGCTACACCTTC.

This clonotype was counted at least ten times. The gene calls are TRBV27 and TRBJ1-1, with 8 positions matching TRBD1. With V trimmed by 3 bases and J by 6 bases, 3 bases remained unmatched. There are 13 residues in the CDR3. The V gene's germline CDR1 is MNHEY and CDR2 SMNVEV (reference sequence). CDR3 sequence reads: CASSFHRGAEAFF. The CDR3 DNA follows: TGTGCCAGCAGTTTCCACAGGGGGGCTGAAGCTTTCTTT.

The sample holds a few counts of this clonotype. This chain connects TRBV7-2 to TRBJ1-5, with D possibly being TRBD1 (5 bases). The CDR3 extends over 14 amino acids. In germline, CDR1 is SGHTA, CDR2 FQGNSA. Deletions cut 2 bases from V and 4 bases from J, with 9 bases between. The CDR3 region is CASSLQDSNQPQHF. CDR3 in DNA: TGTGCCAGCAGCTTACAAGACAGTAATCAGCCCCAGCATTTT.

A few counts support this clonotype. The V gene is TRBV20-1, the J gene TRBJ1-2; D is undetermined. CDR1 and CDR2 from the germline V gene are DFQATT and SNEGSKA (reference sequence). This CDR3 has 13 amino acids. V was clipped by 0 bases and J by 7 bases, with 12 bases between them. CDR3 DNA sequence: TGCAGTGCTAGAGAGCCTTCATCGGTTGGCTACACCTTC. Protein sequence: CSAREPSSVGYTF.

CDR3 sequence reads: CASSLSWTGGAGTEAFF. The CDR3 region has the DNA TGCGCCAGCAGCTTATCGTGGACAGGGGGCGCGGGCACTGAAGCTTTCTTT. The chain combines TRBV4-1 with TRBJ1-1, with 11 bases lining up with TRBD1. CDR1 MGHRA and CDR2 YSYEKL come from the germline V gene. The J segment lost 4 bases and the V segment lost 5 bases, leaving 12 bases of the junction unmatched. The CDR3 sequence is 17 residues long.

The V call is TRBV5-1, the J call TRBJ2-3, with a possible D match to TRBD1 (5 bases). This CDR3 has 15 residues. V shed 2 bases and J shed 1 base, with 11 bases lying between them. Germline V gene data show CDR1 as SGHRS and CDR2 as YFSETQ. The DNA for the CDR3 is TGCGCCAGCAGCTTCCGGACAACCCGCACAGATACGCAGTATTTT. It specifies CASSFRTTRTDTQYF.

V is TRBV20-1 and J is TRBJ1-5; tentatively, D is TRBD1 (6 bases). The CDR3 sequence is 14 residues long. V gave up 0 bases and J gave up 3 bases, with 9 bases separating them. The germline V gene encodes CDR1 DFQATT and CDR2 SNEGSKA (reference sequence). The CDR3, as DNA: TGCAGTGCTAGAGAGTGGGGGGCCAATCAGCCCCAGCATTTT. This codes for CSAREWGANQPQHF.

This sequence joins TRBV9 and TRBJ2-2; D is unresolved. Germline CDR1 reads SGDLS; CDR2 reads YYNGEE. The V gene lost 3 bases and the J gene lost 1 base, with 7 bases spanning the gap. The CDR3 totals 14 residues. In DNA form, the CDR3 reads TGTGCCAGCAGCGGGCCATGGAACACCGGGGAGCTGTTTTTT. Protein product: CASSGPWNTGELFF.

The CDR3 spells CASSQGGISGNTIYF. CDR3 nucleotide sequence: TGTGCCAGCAGCCAAGGAGGGATCTCTGGAAACACCATATATTTT. The chain combines TRBV3-1 with TRBJ1-3; D uncertain. The germline V gene has CDR1 LGHDT and CDR2 YNNKEL (reference sequence). V was shortened by 1 base and J by 0 bases, with 7 bases between the two germline ends. The CDR3 spans 15 residues.

This clonotype was counted once. The chain is built from TRBV18 and TRBJ2-5, with TRBD1 matching over 8 bases. With 3 bases clipped from V and 2 bases from J, the junction kept 2 bases outside the gene matches. The CDR3 length is 14 residues. From germline, CDR1 is KGHSH and CDR2 LQKENI. CDR3 DNA sequence: TGTGCCAGCTCACCGACAGGGGTACAAGAGACCCAGTACTTC. Protein sequence: CASSPTGVQETQYF.

V gene TRBV29-1 combines with J gene TRBJ1-5; TRBD1 agrees at 9 bases. This CDR3 is 14 amino acids long. The germline gives CDR1 SQVTM, CDR2 ANQGSEA. Trimming at V came to 5 bases and at J to 6 bases, leaving 8 bases not matched to a gene. The CDR3 region is CSVMTGGNGQPQHF. Written as DNA, the CDR3 is TGCAGCGTTATGACAGGGGGGAATGGTCAGCCCCAGCATTTT. Supplemented by reference TRBV29-1 and TRBJ1-5, the full variable domain reads SAVISQKPSRDICQRGTSLTIQCQVDSQVTMMFWYRQQPGQSLTLIATANQGSEATYESGFVIDKFPISRPNLTFSTLTVSNMSPEDSSIYLCSVMTGGNGQPQHFGDGTRLSIL.

This clonotype has a count of ten or more. The chain combines TRBV28 with TRBJ1-2, with D unresolved. The CDR3 has 13 amino acids. Germline CDR1 MDHEN, CDR2 SYDVKM. V dropped 2 bases and J dropped 5 bases, with 9 bases sitting between them. The CDR3 nucleotides read TGTGCCAGCAGTTTAATTGGAGCTTATGGCTACACCTTC. Translating gives CASSLIGAYGYTF.

This chain uses TRBV4-2 with TRBJ1-2; no clear D. Germline values: CDR1 LGHNA, CDR2 YNFKEQ. The CDR3 is 15 amino acids. Trimming left V 0 bases short and J 2 bases short, with 10 bases between. CDR3 coding DNA: TGTGCCAGCAGCCAAGAATTAGCAGCAAACTATGGCTACACCTTC. Translation: CASSQELAANYGYTF.

This clonotype was counted a few times. The CDR3 protein is CASSYTGLAVYSYEQYF. The CDR3 DNA follows: TGTGCCAGCAGTTACACTGGACTAGCGGTCTACTCCTACGAGCAGTACTTC. This sequence joins TRBV6-2 or TRBV6-3 and TRBJ2-7, with 10 bases that match TRBD2. The CDR3 is 17 amino acids. CDR1 MNHEY and CDR2 SVGEGT come from the germline V gene. The J segment lost 0 bases and the V segment lost 2 bases, leaving 7 bases of the junction unmatched.

The chain is built from TRBV6-2 or TRBV6-3 and TRBJ2-7; D possibly corresponds to TRBD2 (6 bases). Germline CDR1 reads MNHEY; CDR2 reads SVGEGT. The CDR3 is made up of 16 amino acids. V lost 4 bases to trimming and J lost 6 bases, with 22 bases between them. Here the CDR3 reads CASSSLPGLTASEQYF. For the CDR3, the DNA is TGTGCCAGCAGTTCGCTCCCGGGACTGACGGCGTCCGAGCAGTACTTC.

This clonotype was detected only a few times. The chain joins TRBV6-6 to TRBJ1-2, with a possible D match to TRBD1 (5 bases). Germline assignment: CDR1 MNHNY and CDR2 SVGAGI (reference sequence). The length of the CDR3 is 16 residues. V was cut by 2 bases and J by 8 bases, with 21 bases left in between. The CDR3 spells CASSYEPHSGGGGYTF. The CDR3 DNA is TGTGCCAGCAGTTACGAGCCCCACAGTGGGGGAGGCGGCTACACCTTC.

This sequence joins TRBV2 and TRBJ2-1, with D perhaps TRBD1 (5 bases). V was pared by 6 bases and J by 15 bases, with 15 bases between. CDR1 and CDR2 from the germline V gene are SNHLY and FYNNEI. The CDR3 loop spans 11 amino acids. As DNA, the CDR3 is TGTGCCAGCAGGACCGACAGCTTCTCGTTCTTC. Protein product: CASRTDSFSFF.

The chain is built from TRBV19 and TRBJ2-1, with D unresolved. Trimming left V 3 bases short and J 4 bases short, with 7 bases between. Germline values: CDR1 LNHDA, CDR2 SQIVND (reference sequence). This CDR3 region has 13 residues. The CDR3 reads CASSISLYNEQFF. The CDR3 DNA reads TGTGCCAGTAGTATTTCCTTGTACAATGAGCAGTTCTTC.

The chain links TRBV19 to TRBJ1-2, with TRBD1 matching over 7 bases. Losses at the gene ends were 7 bases for V and 4 bases for J; bases not matched to a gene: 9. Germline V gene data show CDR1 as LNHDA and CDR2 as SQIVND (reference sequence). The CDR3 covers 14 residues. Here the CDR3 reads CASNDLGTVYGYTF. The CDR3 DNA reads TGTGCCAGTAACGATTTGGGGACAGTCTATGGCTACACCTTC.

The chain couples TRBV6-1 to TRBJ1-1; 8 bases fit TRBD1. Germline V CDR1 and CDR2: MNHNS, SASEGT. The trim removed 5 bases at V and 0 bases at J, leaving 5 bases unmatched. The CDR3 has 15 residues. The CDR3 region is CASSLTGDMNTEAFF. The DNA of the CDR3 is TGTGCCAGCAGTTTGACAGGGGATATGAACACTGAAGCTTTCTTT.